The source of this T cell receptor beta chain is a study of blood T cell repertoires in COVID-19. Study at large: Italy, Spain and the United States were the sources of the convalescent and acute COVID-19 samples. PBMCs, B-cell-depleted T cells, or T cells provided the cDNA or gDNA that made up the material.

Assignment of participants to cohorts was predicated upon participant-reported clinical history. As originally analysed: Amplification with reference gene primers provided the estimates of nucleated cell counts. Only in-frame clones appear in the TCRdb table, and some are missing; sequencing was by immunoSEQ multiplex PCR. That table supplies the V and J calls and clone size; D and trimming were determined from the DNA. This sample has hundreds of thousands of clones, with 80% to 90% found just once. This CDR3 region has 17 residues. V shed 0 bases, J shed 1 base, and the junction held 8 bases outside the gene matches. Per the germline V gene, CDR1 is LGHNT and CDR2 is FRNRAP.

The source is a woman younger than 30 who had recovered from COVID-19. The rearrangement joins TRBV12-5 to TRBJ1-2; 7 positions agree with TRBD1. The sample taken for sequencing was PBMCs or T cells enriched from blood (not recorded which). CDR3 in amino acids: CASGLVLDRRINYGYTF. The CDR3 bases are TGTGCTAGTGGTTTGGTTTTGGACAGGCGAATTAACTATGGCTACACCTTC.